This T cell receptor beta chain was sequenced during a study of cytomegalovirus exposure and HLA in healthy donors. Study in general: Unique TCRs numbering around 85 million, obtained from HLA-typed donors, made up an early data release.

The ends lost 1 base at V and 4 bases at J; junction bases unmatched: 5. The germline CDR1 and CDR2 sequences are LGHNA and YSLEER. The CDR3 contains 16 residues. Findings of the study overall: Prior analysis indicated that the majority of TCR beta V segments exhibited productivity approximately 87% or approximately 30% of the time. Later work found most CMV-associated TCR beta chains apparently HLA-restricted.

Regarding this clone: Its antigen is still unknown.

Primers included in the PCR were 60 Vbeta and 13 Jbeta primers. Sequenced by immunoSEQ multiplex PCR; TCRdb stores in-frame clones only, minus some. The repertoire consists of a few hundred thousand clones, with 70% to 90% occurring once and the leading ten covering 1.5% to 2%. The sequence came from a woman aged 40 to 50 in good health and CMV-seropositive. Material: PBMCs. The rearrangement links TRBV4-3 to TRBJ2-3; 10 nucleotides line up with TRBD2. The CDR3 DNA is TGCGCCAGCAGCCAAGTCTTAGCGGGAGGAGCAGATACGCAGTATTTT. Translated: CASSQVLAGGADTQYF.